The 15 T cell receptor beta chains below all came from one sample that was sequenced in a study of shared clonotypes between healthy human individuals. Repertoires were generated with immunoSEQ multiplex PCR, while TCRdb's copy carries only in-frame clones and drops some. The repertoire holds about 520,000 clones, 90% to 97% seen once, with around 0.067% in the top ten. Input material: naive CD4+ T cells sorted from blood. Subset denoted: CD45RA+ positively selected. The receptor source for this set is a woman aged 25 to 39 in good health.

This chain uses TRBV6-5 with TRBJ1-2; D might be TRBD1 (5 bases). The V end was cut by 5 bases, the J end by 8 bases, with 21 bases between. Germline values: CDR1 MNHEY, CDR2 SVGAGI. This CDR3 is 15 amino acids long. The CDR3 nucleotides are TGTGCCAGCAGTCTGACAGATAACATAGACCTGGGCTACACCTTC. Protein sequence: CASSLTDNIDLGYTF.

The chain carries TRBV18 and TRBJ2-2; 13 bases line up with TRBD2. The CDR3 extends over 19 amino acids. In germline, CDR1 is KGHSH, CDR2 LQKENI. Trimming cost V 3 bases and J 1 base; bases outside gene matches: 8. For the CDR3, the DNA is TGTGCCAGCTCACCTCCTGGACTAGCGGGAGCTCAGAACACCGGGGAGCTGTTTTTT. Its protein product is CASSPPGLAGAQNTGELFF.

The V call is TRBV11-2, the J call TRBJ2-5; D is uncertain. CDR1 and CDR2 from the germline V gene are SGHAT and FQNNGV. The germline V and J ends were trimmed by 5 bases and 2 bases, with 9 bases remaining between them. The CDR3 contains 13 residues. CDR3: CASSNGLQETQYF. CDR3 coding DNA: TGTGCCAGCAGCAACGGGTTGCAAGAGACCCAGTACTTC. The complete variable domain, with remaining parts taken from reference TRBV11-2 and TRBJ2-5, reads EAGVAQSPRYKIIEKRQSVAFWCNPISGHATLYWYQQILGQGPKLLIQFQNNGVVDDSQLPKDRFSAERLKGVDSTLKIQPAKLEDSAVYLCASSNGLQETQYFGPGTRLLVL.

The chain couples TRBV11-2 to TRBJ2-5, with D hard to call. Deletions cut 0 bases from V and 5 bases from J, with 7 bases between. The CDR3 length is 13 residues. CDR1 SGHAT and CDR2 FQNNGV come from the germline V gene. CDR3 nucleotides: TGTGCCAGCAGCTTAGAAGGTCGGGAGACCCAGTACTTC. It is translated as CASSLEGRETQYF.

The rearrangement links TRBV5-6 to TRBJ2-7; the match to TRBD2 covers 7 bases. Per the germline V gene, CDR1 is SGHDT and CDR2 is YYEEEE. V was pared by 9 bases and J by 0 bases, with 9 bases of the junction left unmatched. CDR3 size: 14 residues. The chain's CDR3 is CATRALASSYEQYF. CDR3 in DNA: TGTGCCACCAGGGCACTAGCGAGCTCCTACGAGCAGTACTTC.

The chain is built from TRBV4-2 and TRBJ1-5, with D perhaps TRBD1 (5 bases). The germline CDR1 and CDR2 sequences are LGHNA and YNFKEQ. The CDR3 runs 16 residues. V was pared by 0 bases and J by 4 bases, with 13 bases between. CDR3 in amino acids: CASSQESGALNQPQHF. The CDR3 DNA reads TGTGCCAGCAGCCAAGAAAGTGGGGCGTTAAATCAGCCCCAGCATTTT.

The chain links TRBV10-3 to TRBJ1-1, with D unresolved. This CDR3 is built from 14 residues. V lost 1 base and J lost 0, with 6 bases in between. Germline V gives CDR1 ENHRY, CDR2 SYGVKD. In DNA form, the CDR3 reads TGTGCCATCAGTGAGTTGGCCGTGAACACTGAAGCTTTCTTT. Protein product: CAISELAVNTEAFF.

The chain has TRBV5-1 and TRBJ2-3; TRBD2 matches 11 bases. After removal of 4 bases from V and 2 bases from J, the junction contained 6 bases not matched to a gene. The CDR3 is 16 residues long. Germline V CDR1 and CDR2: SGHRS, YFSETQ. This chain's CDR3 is CASSPGTSGNTDTQYF. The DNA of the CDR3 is TGCGCCAGCAGCCCTGGGACTAGCGGAAACACAGATACGCAGTATTTT.

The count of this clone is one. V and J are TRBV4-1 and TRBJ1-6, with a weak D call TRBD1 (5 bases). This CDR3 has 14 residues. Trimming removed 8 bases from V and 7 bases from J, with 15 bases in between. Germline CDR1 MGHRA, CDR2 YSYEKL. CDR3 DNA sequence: TGCGCCAGCGGGGTGGGGCAGTGGAATTCACCCCTCCACTTT. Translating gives CASGVGQWNSPLHF.

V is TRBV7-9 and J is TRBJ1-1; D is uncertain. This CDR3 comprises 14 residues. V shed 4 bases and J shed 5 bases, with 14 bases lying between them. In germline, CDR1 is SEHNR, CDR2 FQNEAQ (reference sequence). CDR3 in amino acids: CASSSFRGNTEAFF. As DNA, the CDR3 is TGTGCCAGCAGCTCTTTCCGGGGTAATACTGAAGCTTTCTTT.

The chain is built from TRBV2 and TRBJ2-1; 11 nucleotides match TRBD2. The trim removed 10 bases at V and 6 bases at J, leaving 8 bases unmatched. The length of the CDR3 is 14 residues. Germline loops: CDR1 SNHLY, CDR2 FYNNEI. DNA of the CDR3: TGTGCCACCTCAGAACTAGCGGGAGTCAATGAGCAGTTCTTC. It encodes CATSELAGVNEQFF.

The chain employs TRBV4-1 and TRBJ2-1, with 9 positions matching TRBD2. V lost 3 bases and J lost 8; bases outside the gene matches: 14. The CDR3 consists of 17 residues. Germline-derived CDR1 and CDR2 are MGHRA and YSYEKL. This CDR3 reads CASSQPPLAGLVDEQFF. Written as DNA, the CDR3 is TGCGCCAGCAGCCAGCCTCCCCTAGCGGGATTGGTCGATGAGCAGTTCTTC.

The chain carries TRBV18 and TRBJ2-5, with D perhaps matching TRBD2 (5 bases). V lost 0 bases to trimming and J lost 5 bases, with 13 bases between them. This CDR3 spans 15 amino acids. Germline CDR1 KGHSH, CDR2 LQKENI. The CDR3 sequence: CASSPPPSGSETQYF. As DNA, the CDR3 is TGTGCCAGCTCACCACCGCCTAGTGGGAGTGAGACCCAGTACTTC.

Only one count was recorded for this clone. The DNA for the CDR3 is TGTGCCAGCAGTTACTCACGGACTAGCGGATCAGATACGCAGTATTTT. Translation: CASSYSRTSGSDTQYF. This chain joins TRBV6-5 and TRBJ2-3, with TRBD2 identical over 10 bases. CDR3 length: 16 residues. V gave up 0 bases and J gave up 4 bases; unmatched junction bases: 4. Germline V gene data show CDR1 as MNHEY and CDR2 as SVGAGI.

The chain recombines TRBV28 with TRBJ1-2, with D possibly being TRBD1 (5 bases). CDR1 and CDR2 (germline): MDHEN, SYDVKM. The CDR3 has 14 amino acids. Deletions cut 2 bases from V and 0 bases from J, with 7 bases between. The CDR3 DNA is TGTGCCAGCAGTTTAGACAGCCCTAACTATGGCTACACCTTC. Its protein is CASSLDSPNYGYTF.